This T cell receptor beta chain was found in a study of blood T cell repertoires in COVID-19 (dated by TCRdb to 2020 to 2021). Study-wide context: Samples covering the acute and convalescent phases of COVID-19 were provided by collaborators in the United States, Italy and Spain. The samples were drawn from the first 160 participants of the ongoing ImmuneRACE study and from more than 1,000 subjects provided by 6 global collaborators. Sample metadata almost always included a de-identified subject ID, COVID-19 status, age in years and sex. The dataset comprised deeply sampled blood TCRbeta repertoires from subjects exposed to, actively infected with, or recovered from COVID-19. The material from the prospective study consisted of cDNA or gDNA derived from T cells, B-cell-depleted T cells, or PBMCs. HLA class I and class II types, where available, came from metadata supplied by the sample provider rather than from assay-based typing. A freely available public database, intended as a resource for researchers studying the immune response to SARS-CoV-2, is where the repertoires were released. General study outcomes and caveats: The quantity of clinical and demographic metadata differed by source and by participant and was supplied without curation.

There are 17 amino acids in the CDR3, from cysteine to phenylalanine inclusive. The retained sequence is limited to the CDR3, 51 bases, with the frame set at the first base. Whole blood was collected in K2EDTA tubes by collaborating institutions according to the institutions' own protocols. For TCRbeta analysis, collaborators shipped samples in one of three forms: frozen whole blood, isolated PBMCs, or DNA extracted from either of those sample types. The immunoSEQ Assay, a bias-controlled multiplex PCR, was used to amplify TCRbeta CDR3 regions from genomic DNA. The authors processed their data as follows. The number of nucleated cells in each sample was estimated from the amplification of reference gene primers within the assay. Sequence reads were collapsed and filtered to measure the absolute abundance of every unique TCRbeta CDR3 rearrangement. Productive Simpson clonality was computed per sample as the square root of Simpson's diversity index over productive rearrangements. What TCRdb holds here is the immuneACCESS table cut down to in-frame rearrangements. Part of the clones is not present; checked against another copy, under half of the missing clones reflect an unresolved V gene, and the others are unexplained. The D gene and trimming were derived from the DNA, and the V and J assignments and clone size from that table. The sample includes more than 150,000 clones, with around nine tenths observed a single time. The ten most abundant clones make up about 2.4% of the sample.

To note about this clone: Its antigen is not yet known. No clone much larger than this one lies a single base away; base qualities are absent.

The sample comprised peripheral blood. The rearrangement combines TRBV21-1 with TRBJ1-1; the D call in the table, TRBD1, was not verified against the DNA. TRBV21-1 is classified as a pseudogene. The source is a woman in her 70s with acute or convalescent COVID-19. The base sequence is TGTGCCAGCAGGGAAACGGGACAGGGGGCGAGGAACACTGAAGCTTTCTTT. It translates to CASRETGQGARNTEAFF.